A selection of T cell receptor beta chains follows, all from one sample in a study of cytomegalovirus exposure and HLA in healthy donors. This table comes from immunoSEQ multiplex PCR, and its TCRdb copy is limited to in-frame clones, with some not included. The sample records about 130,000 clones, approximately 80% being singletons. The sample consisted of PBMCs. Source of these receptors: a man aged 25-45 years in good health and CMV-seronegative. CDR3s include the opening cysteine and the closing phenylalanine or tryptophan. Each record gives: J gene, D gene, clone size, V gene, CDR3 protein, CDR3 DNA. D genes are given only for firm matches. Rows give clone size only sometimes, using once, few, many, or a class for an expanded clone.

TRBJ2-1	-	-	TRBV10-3	CAISEGGASSYNEQFF	TGTGCCATCAGTGAAGGTGGAGCGAGCTCCTACAATGAGCAGTTCTTC
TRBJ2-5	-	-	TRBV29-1	CSARGLLLDSRETQYF	TGCAGCGCCAGGGGTCTCTTGTTGGATAGTAGGGAGACCCAGTACTTC
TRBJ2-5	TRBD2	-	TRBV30	CAWSDAGVETQYF	TGTGCCTGGAGTGACGCGGGAGTGGAGACCCAGTACTTC
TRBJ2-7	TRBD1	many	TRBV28	CASSPQFGTGGLYEQYF	TGTGCCAGCAGCCCCCAGTTTGGGACAGGGGGCTTATACGAGCAGTACTTC
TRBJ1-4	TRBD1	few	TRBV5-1	CASSRTGGNEKLFF	TGCGCCAGCAGCCGGACAGGGGGAAATGAAAAACTGTTTTTT
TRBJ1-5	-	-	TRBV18	CASSLGDGSYQPQHF	TGTGCCAGCTCACTAGGGGATGGGTCTTATCAGCCCCAGCATTTT
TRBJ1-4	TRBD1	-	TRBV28	CASRQGQAATNEKLFF	TGTGCCAGCAGACAGGGACAGGCGGCAACTAATGAAAAACTGTTTTTT
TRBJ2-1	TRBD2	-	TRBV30	CAWSGLLAGSYNEQFF	TGTGCCTGGAGTGGGTTACTAGCGGGCTCCTACAATGAGCAGTTCTTC
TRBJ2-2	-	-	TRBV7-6	CASSAGPEDRELFF	TGTGCCAGCAGCGCCGGCCCTGAGGATCGGGAGCTGTTTTTT
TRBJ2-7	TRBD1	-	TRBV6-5	CASSYYGTGVYEQYF	TGTGCCAGCAGTTATTACGGGACAGGGGTCTACGAGCAGTACTTC
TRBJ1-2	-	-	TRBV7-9	CASSLVHGANYGYTF	TGTGCCAGCAGCTTAGTCCACGGAGCTAACTATGGCTACACCTTC
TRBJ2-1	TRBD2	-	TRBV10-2	CASSGLAGADEQFF	TGCGCCAGCAGTGGACTAGCGGGAGCGGATGAGCAGTTCTTC
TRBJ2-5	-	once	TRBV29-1	CTGGQDQETQYF	TGCACCGGGGGGCAGGACCAAGAGACCCAGTACTTC
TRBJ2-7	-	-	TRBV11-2	CASSFMDTYSYEQYF	TGTGCCAGCAGCTTCATGGACACGTACTCCTACGAGCAGTACTTC
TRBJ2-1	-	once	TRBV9	CASSVGASVYNEQFF	TGTGCCAGCAGCGTAGGAGCTAGCGTATACAATGAGCAGTTCTTC
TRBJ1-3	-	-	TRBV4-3	CASSQMRTDSGNTIYF	TGCGCCAGCAGCCAAATGAGGACAGACTCTGGAAACACCATATATTTT
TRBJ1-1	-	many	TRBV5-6	CASSLGRGWAFF	TGTGCCAGCAGCTTGGGTCGAGGGTGGGCTTTCTTT
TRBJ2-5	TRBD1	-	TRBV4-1	CASSQSGQGNGETQYF	TGCGCCAGCAGCCAATCTGGACAGGGGAACGGGGAGACCCAGTACTTC
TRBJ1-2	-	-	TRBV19	CATRWGQGNYGYTF	TGTGCCACCCGGTGGGGGCAGGGCAACTATGGCTACACCTTC
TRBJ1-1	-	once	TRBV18	CASSPFSLSEGLEAFF	TGTGCCAGCTCACCATTTTCCCTATCAGAGGGCCTAGAAGCTTTCTTT
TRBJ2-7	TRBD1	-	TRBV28	CASSLGQGVMYEQYF	TGTGCCAGCAGTTTAGGACAGGGGGTAATGTACGAGCAGTACTTC
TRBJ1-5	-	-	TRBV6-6	CASSYAGSNQPQHF	TGTGCCAGCAGTTACGCAGGAAGCAATCAGCCCCAGCATTTT
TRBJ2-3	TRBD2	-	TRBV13	CASSLGGGRAADTQYF	TGTGCCAGCAGCTTAGGAGGCGGGAGGGCAGCAGATACGCAGTATTTT
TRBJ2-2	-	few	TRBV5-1	CASSLLATGELFF	TGCGCCAGCAGCTTGTTGGCCACCGGGGAGCTGTTTTTT
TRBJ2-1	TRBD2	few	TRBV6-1	CASSDPSGSLEQFF	TGTGCCAGCAGTGATCCTAGCGGGAGCCTTGAGCAGTTCTTC
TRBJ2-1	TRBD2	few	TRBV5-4	CASSDQREGSNEQFF	TGTGCCAGCAGCGATCAGCGGGAGGGGAGCAATGAGCAGTTCTTC
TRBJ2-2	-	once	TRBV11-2	CASSLNEFFTGELFF	TGTGCCAGCAGCTTAAACGAGTTTTTCACCGGGGAGCTGTTTTTT
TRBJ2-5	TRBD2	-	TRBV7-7	CASSYQVSGTGETQYF	TGTGCCAGCAGCTACCAAGTTAGCGGGACGGGAGAGACCCAGTACTTC
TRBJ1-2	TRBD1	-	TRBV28	CASSPSAGQGFRGYTF	TGTGCCAGCAGTCCCTCCGCGGGACAGGGTTTTCGAGGCTACACCTTC
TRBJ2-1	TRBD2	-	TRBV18	CASSPPAGGSSYNEQFF	TGTGCCAGCTCACCACCGGCGGGAGGGAGCTCCTACAATGAGCAGTTCTTC
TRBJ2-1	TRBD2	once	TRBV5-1	CASSGGMGGSPYNEQFF	TGCGCCAGCAGCGGGGGGATGGGCGGGAGTCCCTACAATGAGCAGTTCTTC
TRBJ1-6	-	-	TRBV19	CATRSGASNSPLHF	TGTGCCACCAGATCTGGTGCCAGTAATTCACCCCTCCACTTT
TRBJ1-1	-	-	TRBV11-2	CASSLRSGITRNTEAFF	TGTGCCAGCAGCTTACGGTCAGGGATCACCCGCAACACTGAAGCTTTCTTT
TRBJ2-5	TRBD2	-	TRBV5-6	CASSLIGRARETQYF	TGTGCCAGCAGCTTGATCGGGAGGGCCCGGGAGACCCAGTACTTC
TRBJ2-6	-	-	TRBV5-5	CASSFTVHIRVNVLTF	TGTGCCAGCAGCTTTACAGTCCATATTCGTGTCAACGTCCTGACTTTC
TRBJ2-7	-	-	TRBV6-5	CASSYGGSAYEQYF	TGTGCCAGCAGTTACGGCGGCAGTGCCTACGAGCAGTACTTC
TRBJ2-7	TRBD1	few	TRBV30	CAWRPRGRGLQYF	TGTGCCTGGAGACCTAGGGGGCGAGGTCTGCAGTACTTC
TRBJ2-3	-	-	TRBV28	CASSLSRGVGPDTQYF	TGTGCCAGCAGTTTATCACGCGGGGTGGGGCCAGATACGCAGTATTTT
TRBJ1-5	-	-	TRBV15	CATSKVVAGNQPQHF	TGTGCCACCAGCAAGGTGGTGGCGGGCAATCAGCCCCAGCATTTT
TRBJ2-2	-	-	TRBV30	CAWSPLSTGELFF	TGTGCCTGGAGTCCCTTGAGCACCGGGGAGCTGTTTTTT
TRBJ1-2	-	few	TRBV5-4	CASSLGPGNYGYTF	TGTGCCAGCAGCTTAGGGCCGGGGAACTATGGCTACACCTTC
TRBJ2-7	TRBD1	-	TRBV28	CASSLSRGREQYF	TGTGCCAGCAGTTTATCCAGGGGGCGAGAGCAGTACTTC
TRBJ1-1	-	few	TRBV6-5	CASSYSIRVDTEAFF	TGTGCCAGCAGTTACTCGATCCGGGTCGACACTGAAGCTTTCTTT
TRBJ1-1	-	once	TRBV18	CASSPRAEGNTEAFF	TGTGCCAGCTCACCGCGAGCTGAGGGGAACACTGAAGCTTTCTTT
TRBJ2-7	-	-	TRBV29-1	CSAQTQPDEQYF	TGCAGCGCTCAAACACAGCCCGACGAGCAGTACTTC
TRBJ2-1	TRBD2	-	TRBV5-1	CASSAGLAGAQFLEQFF	TGCGCCAGCAGCGCGGGACTAGCGGGAGCCCAATTTCTTGAGCAGTTCTTC
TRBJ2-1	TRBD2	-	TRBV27	CASSSPLAGGGNEQFF	TGTGCCAGCAGTTCCCCCCTAGCGGGTGGAGGGAATGAGCAGTTCTTC
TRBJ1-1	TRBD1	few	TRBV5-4	CASSRDRREAFF	TGTGCCAGCAGTCGGGACAGGCGGGAAGCTTTCTTT
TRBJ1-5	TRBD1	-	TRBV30	CAWSPQTGRNQPQHF	TGTGCCTGGAGCCCCCAGACAGGGAGGAATCAGCCCCAGCATTTT
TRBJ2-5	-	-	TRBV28	CASSSPRTSTGETQYF	TGTGCCAGCAGTTCTCCTCGGACTTCTACGGGAGAGACCCAGTACTTC
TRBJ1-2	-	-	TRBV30	CAWSVDGALGYTF	TGTGCCTGGAGTGTAGATGGGGCGCTTGGCTACACCTTC
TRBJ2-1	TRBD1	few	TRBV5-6	CASSLGTGNNEQFF	TGTGCCAGCAGCTTGGGGACAGGAAACAATGAGCAGTTCTTC
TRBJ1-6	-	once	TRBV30	CAWALRGNSPLHF	TGTGCCTGGGCCCTACGGGGTAATTCACCCCTCCACTTT
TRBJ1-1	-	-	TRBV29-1	CSVDRSLNTEAFF	TGCAGCGTCGACAGGTCTTTGAACACTGAAGCTTTCTTT
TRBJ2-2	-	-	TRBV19	CASSKVTTPTGELFF	TGTGCCAGTAGTAAGGTGACTACACCCACCGGGGAGCTGTTTTTT
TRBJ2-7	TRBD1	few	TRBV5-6	CASSLVGQGSYEQYF	TGTGCCAGCAGCTTGGTGGGACAGGGCTCCTACGAGCAGTACTTC